Listed here is a single TCR beta chain. The data were obtained in a study of shared clonotypes between healthy human individuals. Libraries were prepared by immunoSEQ multiplex PCR; TCRdb keeps only in-frame clonotypes and omits some of them. Among millions of clones listed, about 92% were seen once. Input material: naive CD4+ T cells from PBMCs. The subset: CD45RA+ positively selected. The sequence came from a young man in good health. Some clones in this sample may be carry-over from other donors' samples.

In nucleotides, the CDR3 is TGTGCCAGCAGCCCGGGTAGCGGAGCATACACAGATACGCAGTATTTT. It codes for CASSPGSGAYTDTQYF. The chain has TRBV4-2 and TRBJ2-3; D is possibly TRBD2 (6 bases). This CDR3 has 16 residues. V was pared by 4 bases and J by 2 bases, with 16 bases between. Germline V lookup: CDR1 LGHNA, CDR2 YNFKEQ.